This passage covers 10 T cell receptor beta chains from one sample sequenced in a study of blood T cell repertoires in COVID-19. Measured with immunoSEQ multiplex PCR; TCRdb has only the in-frame clones, and not every one. The sample has 210,000 or so clones, roughly 80% seen once. Sample: peripheral blood. The receptors come from an elderly woman with acute or convalescent COVID-19.

The rearrangement links TRBV10-3 to TRBJ1-6, with D possibly matching TRBD1 (6 bases). The CDR3 contains 14 residues. Germline V gene data show CDR1 as ENHRY and CDR2 as SYGVKD. V gave up 4 bases and J gave up 10 bases, with 14 bases separating them. The CDR3 DNA reads as TGTGCCATCAGTGGAGTTGGGGGCGACTCACCCCTCCACTTT. Residues: CAISGVGGDSPLHF.

The chain links TRBV12-3 or TRBV12-4 to TRBJ2-1, with 7 bases matching TRBD2. The CDR3 is made up of 13 amino acids. The DNA for the CDR3 is TGTGCGATCACGGGGGGTCCCTACAATGAGCAGTTCTTC. The encoded protein is CAITGGPYNEQFF.

This chain joins TRBV12-3 or TRBV12-4 and TRBJ1-2; TRBD1 agrees at 8 bases. Trimming cost V 5 bases and J 10 bases; bases outside gene matches: 9. The CDR3 contains 13 residues. The CDR3 region is CASSPDRDSTYTF. In DNA, the CDR3 is TGTGCCAGCAGTCCGGACAGGGATAGTACCTACACCTTC.

The rearrangement links TRBV19 to TRBJ2-7, with 9 bases fitting TRBD2. Per the germline V gene, CDR1 is LNHDA and CDR2 is SQIVND (reference sequence). J was trimmed by 3 bases and V by 3 bases; bases with no gene match: 6. The CDR3 has 15 residues. The CDR3 DNA is TGTGCCAGTAGTATTGGGACTAGCAGCAACTACGAGCAGTACTTC. This codes for CASSIGTSSNYEQYF.

The chain uses TRBV19 and TRBJ1-2; 8 bases match TRBD1. CDR3 size: 14 residues. The V and J ends lost 7 bases and 5 bases, in that order; junction bases with no gene match: 9. Germline CDR1 reads LNHDA; CDR2 reads SQIVND (reference sequence). The CDR3 reads CASKAGQDAYGYTF. The CDR3 nucleotides read TGTGCCAGTAAGGCGGGACAGGACGCTTATGGCTACACCTTC. Together with reference TRBV19 and TRBJ1-2, the CDR3 gives the full variable domain: DGGITQSPKYLFRKEGQNVTLSCEQNLNHDAMYWYRQDPGQGLRLIYYSQIVNDFQKGDIAEGYSVSREKKESFPLTVTSAQKNPTAFYLCASKAGQDAYGYTFGSGTRLTVV.

The chain recombines TRBV27 with TRBJ2-7, with D perhaps matching TRBD1 (6 bases). V was cut by 3 bases and J by 4 bases, with 19 bases left in between. The length of the CDR3 is 16 residues. The germline V gene encodes CDR1 MNHEY and CDR2 SMNVEV (reference sequence). CDR3 coding DNA: TGTGCCAGCAGTTTGCTGACGAGGGGGAGAGGATACGAGCAGTACTTC. Translating gives CASSLLTRGRGYEQYF.

CDR3 in amino acids: CASSSIAGGGPYNEQFF. DNA of the CDR3: TGTGCCAGCAGCTCTATAGCGGGGGGGGGACCCTACAATGAGCAGTTCTTC. The V gene is TRBV27, the J gene TRBJ2-1; TRBD2 aligns across 11 bases. The CDR3 covers 17 residues. Germline V gene data show CDR1 as MNHEY and CDR2 as SMNVEV (reference sequence). The J segment lost 2 bases and the V segment lost 6 bases, leaving 9 bases of the junction unmatched.

The chain employs TRBV7-2 and TRBJ2-6; a possible D gene is TRBD2 (5 bases). The germline CDR1 and CDR2 sequences are SGHTA and FQGNSA. The CDR3 is made up of 19 amino acids. V was trimmed by 10 bases and J by 0 bases, leaving 25 bases between them. CDR3 bases: TGTGCCACTACCCTTTTTGCGGCGGGCCTATCCTCTGGGGCCAACGTCCTGACTTTC. This sequence encodes CATTLFAAGLSSGANVLTF.

Ten or more counts support this clone. The genes are TRBV6-5 and TRBJ2-2; 9 bases align to TRBD2. CDR1 is MNHEY and CDR2 is SVGAGI in the germline V gene. The CDR3 is made up of 13 amino acids. The CDR3 sequence: CAAGGRDTGELFF. The CDR3 DNA follows: TGTGCTGCGGGAGGGCGGGACACCGGGGAGCTGTTTTTT.

This clone has only one observation. The chain has TRBV7-9 and TRBJ2-7; 7 nucleotides match TRBD2. This CDR3 is built from 14 residues. CDR1 SEHNR and CDR2 FQNEAQ come from the germline V gene (reference sequence). Trimming removed 3 bases from V and 4 bases from J; junction bases left unmatched: 6. CDR3 loop: CASSLASGPYEQYF. In DNA, the CDR3 is TGTGCCAGCAGCTTGGCTAGCGGACCTTACGAGCAGTACTTC.